The 16 T cell receptor beta chains in this list originate from one sample, sequenced in a study of control samples from healthy donors and cancer patients. Generated by immunoSEQ multiplex PCR, the TCRdb table keeps only in-frame clones and is missing some. Among around 170,000 clones listed, around 90% were seen once. Sequenced sample: blood. Receptor source: a woman aged 50 to 60 in good health.

The genes are TRBV4-3 and TRBJ2-2; 12 nucleotides match TRBD2. Trimming removed 4 bases from V and 3 bases from J; junction bases left unmatched: 6. Looked up from germline, CDR1 is LGHNA and CDR2 is YSLEER. The CDR3 has 17 amino acids. CDR3 sequence (DNA): TGCGCCAGCAGCCTACGACTAGCGGGAGACCACACCGGGGAGCTGTTTTTT. Its translation: CASSLRLAGDHTGELFF.

This clone was seen more than once but under ten times. The chain uses TRBV30 and TRBJ2-2; D not resolved. The CDR3 length is 13 residues. V was clipped by 4 bases and J by 2 bases, with 8 bases between them. Per germline, CDR1 GTSNPN and CDR2 SVGIG (reference sequence). The CDR3 bases are TGTGCCTGGAAGGGCAGAAACACCGGGGAGCTGTTTTTT. It encodes CAWKGRNTGELFF.

This sequence joins TRBV5-1 and TRBJ2-1; TRBD1 matches 12 bases. V lost 6 bases and J lost 7; bases outside the gene matches: 11. Germline CDR1 is SGHRS and CDR2 is YFSETQ. The CDR3 loop spans 16 amino acids. This chain's CDR3 is CASMKSGQGAGNEQFF. DNA of the CDR3: TGCGCCAGCATGAAGTCGGGACAGGGGGCTGGGAATGAGCAGTTCTTC.

The chain uses TRBV6-4 and TRBJ1-5; no clear D gene. Trimming removed 8 bases from V and 0 bases from J, with 8 bases in between. Germline V lookup: CDR1 MRHNA, CDR2 SNTAGT. The CDR3 is 13 amino acids. The CDR3 reads CASAGYSNQPQHF. As DNA, the CDR3 is TGTGCCAGCGCGGGTTATAGCAATCAGCCCCAGCATTTT.

The chain recombines TRBV7-3 with TRBJ2-2; TRBD2 aligns across 9 bases. Germline CDR1 reads SGHTA; CDR2 reads FQGTGA. Trimming at V came to 4 bases and at J to 7 bases, leaving 7 bases not matched to a gene. This CDR3 region has 15 residues. The CDR3 DNA is TGTGCCAGCAGCTGGGGACTAGCCGAACACGGGGAGCTGTTTTTT. It encodes CASSWGLAEHGELFF.

The chain has TRBV5-5 and TRBJ2-4; maybe TRBD1 (5 bases). The CDR3 runs to 16 residues. Germline CDR1 and CDR2: SGHKS and YYEKEE (reference sequence). Deletions cut 2 bases from V and 5 bases from J, with 17 bases between. The CDR3 protein is CASSFYWTPGQNIQYF. The CDR3 DNA reads TGTGCCAGCAGCTTCTACTGGACACCCGGACAAAACATTCAGTACTTC.

The CDR3 sequence is CASSLRQGGEKLFF. CDR3 DNA sequence: TGTGCCAGCAGCTTAAGACAGGGCGGGGAAAAACTGTTTTTT. This chain uses TRBV7-2 with TRBJ1-4; the match to TRBD1 covers 7 bases. There are 14 residues in the CDR3. The germline V gene encodes CDR1 SGHTA and CDR2 FQGNSA. V shed 2 bases, J shed 8 bases, and the junction held 5 bases outside the gene matches.

This chain joins TRBV5-1 and TRBJ1-4; D unclear. The CDR3 runs 15 residues. Germline V lookup: CDR1 SGHRS, CDR2 YFSETQ. V shed 4 bases and J shed 0 bases, with 10 bases lying between them. CDR3 DNA sequence: TGCGCCAGCAGCCCCCACAGTGCAACTAATGAAAAACTGTTTTTT. It encodes CASSPHSATNEKLFF.

The chain carries TRBV30 and TRBJ1-4; D perhaps matches TRBD1 (5 bases). The CDR3 loop spans 14 amino acids. CDR1 and CDR2 from the germline V gene are GTSNPN and SVGIG (reference sequence). V lost 4 bases to trimming and J lost 10 bases, with 19 bases between them. The CDR3 is CAWTTLGGTAKLFF. The CDR3 DNA reads TGTGCCTGGACAACCCTGGGGGGAACTGCAAAACTGTTTTTT.

This chain uses TRBV5-1 with TRBJ2-2; D gene unclear. The germline CDR1 and CDR2 sequences are SGHRS and YFSETQ. V was pared by 0 bases and J by 0 bases, with 6 bases between. This CDR3 is 15 amino acids long. CDR3 bases: TGCGCCAGCAGCTTGGTACGTTCGAACACCGGGGAGCTGTTTTTT. The encoded protein is CASSLVRSNTGELFF. Complete variable domain (other parts from reference TRBV5-1 and TRBJ2-2): KAGVTQTPRYLIKTRGQQVTLSCSPISGHRSVSWYQQTPGQGLQFLFEYFSETQRNKGNFPGRFSGRQFSNSRSEMNVSTLELGDSALYLCASSLVRSNTGELFFGEGSRLTVL.

The rearrangement uses TRBV10-1 and TRBJ2-2, with D possibly matching TRBD1 (7 bases). The V end lost 3 bases, the J end lost 5 bases, and 16 bases lay between the germline ends. CDR1 and CDR2 (germline): WNHNN, SYGVQD (reference sequence). The CDR3 spans 16 residues. The CDR3 bases are TGCGCCAGCAGTGACCCTCAGGGGGGTAGGACCGGGGAGCTGTTTTTT. Translating gives CASSDPQGGRTGELFF.

This rearrangement joins TRBV9 to TRBJ2-7, with TRBD1 matching over 9 bases. The CDR3 runs 14 residues. Germline CDR1 and CDR2: SGDLS and YYNGEE. J lost 3 bases, V lost 4 bases, and 5 bases had no gene match. CDR3 protein: CASSSQTGGYEQYF. CDR3 nucleotides: TGTGCCAGCAGCTCGCAGACAGGGGGCTACGAGCAGTACTTC.

This clone came up a few times. This rearrangement joins TRBV11-3 to TRBJ2-1; TRBD2 matches at 14 bases. With V trimmed by 5 bases and J by 6 bases, 3 bases remained unmatched. The length of the CDR3 is 15 residues. The germline V gene encodes CDR1 SGHNT and CDR2 YENEEA. The CDR3 coding sequence is TGTGCCAGCAGCCGCGGGACTAGCGGGGGCAATGAGCAGTTCTTC. It translates to CASSRGTSGGNEQFF.

The J gene is TRBJ2-7, the V gene TRBV24-1; 10 bases agree with TRBD1. Germline lookup yields CDR1 KGHDR and CDR2 SFDVKD. The CDR3 runs to 14 residues. V trimming: 5 bases; J trimming: 3 bases; junction bases outside the gene matches: 3. The CDR3 nucleotides read TGTGCCACCAGTGCCGGGACAGGGGTCTACGAGCAGTACTTC. Translating gives CATSAGTGVYEQYF.

The chain employs TRBV5-5 and TRBJ2-4; D gene unclear. The CDR3 length is 12 residues. Looked up from germline, CDR1 is SGHKS and CDR2 is YYEKEE (reference sequence). Between the trimmed V and J ends, which lost 4 bases and 8 bases, there was a span of 10 bases. DNA of the CDR3: TGTGCCAGCAGCCACAGTGAAGACATTCAGTACTTC. Protein product: CASSHSEDIQYF. Complete variable domain (other parts from reference TRBV5-5 and TRBJ2-4): DAGVTQSPTHLIKTRGQQVTLRCSPISGHKSVSWYQQVLGQGPQFIFQYYEKEERGRGNFPDRFSARQFPNYSSELNVNALLLGDSALYLCASSHSEDIQYFGAGTRLSVL.

This rearrangement joins TRBV28 to TRBJ1-2, with D perhaps matching TRBD1 (5 bases). This CDR3 contains 15 residues. Germline V gives CDR1 MDHEN, CDR2 SYDVKM. V shed 4 bases and J shed 5 bases, with 17 bases lying between them. The CDR3 bases are TGTGCCAGCAGTTCTCCGACAGTCCGCGGGTATGGCTACACCTTC. It specifies CASSSPTVRGYGYTF.